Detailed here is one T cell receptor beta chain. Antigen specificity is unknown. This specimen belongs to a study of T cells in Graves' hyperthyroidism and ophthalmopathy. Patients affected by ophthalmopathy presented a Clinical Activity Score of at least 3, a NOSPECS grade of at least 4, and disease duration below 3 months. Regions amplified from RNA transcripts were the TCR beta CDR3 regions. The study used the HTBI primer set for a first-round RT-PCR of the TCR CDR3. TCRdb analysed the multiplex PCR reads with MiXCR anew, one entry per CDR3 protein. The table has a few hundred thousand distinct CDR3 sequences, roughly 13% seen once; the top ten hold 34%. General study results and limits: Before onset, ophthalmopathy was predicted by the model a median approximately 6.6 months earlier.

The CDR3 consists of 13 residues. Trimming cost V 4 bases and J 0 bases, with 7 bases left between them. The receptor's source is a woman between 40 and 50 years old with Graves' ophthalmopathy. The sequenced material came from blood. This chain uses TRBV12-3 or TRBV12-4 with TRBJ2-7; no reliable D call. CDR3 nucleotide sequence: TGTGCCAGCAGTTCAAACCCCTCCTACGAGCAGTACTTC. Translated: CASSSNPSYEQYF.